The clone carrying this TCR beta chain showed up just a few times. This entry is derived from a study of blood T cell repertoires in COVID-19. Study summary: PBMCs, B-cell-depleted T cells, or T cells were the source of the cDNA or gDNA that made up the material.

Germline CDR1 SGHKS, CDR2 YYEKEE (reference sequence). Germline trimming cut 2 bases from V and 2 bases from J; bases unmatched to any gene: 4. The CDR3 is 15 residues long. Data came from immunoSEQ multiplex PCR; TCRdb stores just in-frame clones and leaves some out. The repertoire includes approximately 75,000 clones, around 88% of them detected once, and 5.5% to 7% sits in the top ten. Recruited during active infection, patients (from Seattle) were subsequently followed longitudinally. Sequenced material: peripheral blood. The genes are TRBV5-5 and TRBJ2-3; 8 bases align to TRBD1. The sequence came from a man at least 80 years old with COVID-19, enrolled during active disease. The CDR3 DNA reads TGTGCCAGCAGCTTAACAGGGGGTTTCACAGATACGCAGTATTTT. Protein product: CASSLTGGFTDTQYF. Based on the CDR3 plus reference TRBV5-5 and TRBJ2-3, the full variable domain is DAGVTQSPTHLIKTRGQQVTLRCSPISGHKSVSWYQQVLGQGPQFIFQYYEKEERGRGNFPDRFSARQFPNYSSELNVNALLLGDSALYLCASSLTGGFTDTQYFGPGTRLTVL.